A selection of T cell receptor beta chains follows, all from one sample in a study of a mutant IDH1 vaccine in newly diagnosed glioma. Clones were sequenced by immunoSEQ multiplex PCR, and TCRdb holds only the in-frame ones, with some missing. The sample records around 34,000 clones, about three fifths being singletons. For these receptors, no antigen is known. The source material was PBMCs, sampled from a glioma patient whose treatment included an IDH1 peptide vaccine. These receptors came from a woman aged 18-29 years with glioma. CDR3s include the opening cysteine and the closing phenylalanine or tryptophan. A D gene is named only where the DNA matches it firmly. Not all rows give a size; the values are once, few, many and, for expanded clones, a class.

clone_size	j_call	d_call	v_call	cdr3_nt	cdr3_aa
once	TRBJ2-1	TRBD2	TRBV4-2	TGTGCCAGCAGCCCAAGGGAAGTAGCGGGGACCTACAATGAGCAGTTCTTC	CASSPREVAGTYNEQFF
-	TRBJ1-1	-	TRBV7-8	TGTGCCAGCAGCTCCGGTGGTAGGGTGGGGGACACTGAAGCTTTCTTT	CASSSGGRVGDTEAFF
few	TRBJ2-3	-	TRBV20-1	TGCAGTGTTAAGACAGATACGCAGTATTTT	CSVKTDTQYF
-	TRBJ1-5	-	TRBV5-8	TGTGCCAGCAGCTGGGGGGTGGTAGGGCTGGGTCAGCCCCAGCATTTT	CASSWGVVGLGQPQHF
once	TRBJ2-3	-	TRBV5-1	TGCGCCAGCAGCCAGGGGTCTGGCACAGATACGCAGTATTTT	CASSQGSGTDTQYF
-	TRBJ2-5	TRBD1	TRBV7-6	TGTGCCAGCAGCTTGACAGGGGGTCAAGAGACCCAGTACTTC	CASSLTGGQETQYF
-	TRBJ2-7	-	TRBV4-3	TGCGCCAGCAGCCAAGTGTGCGACGGCTACGAGCAGTACTTC	CASSQVCDGYEQYF
-	TRBJ1-1	-	TRBV20-1	TGCAGTGCCCGCTTGAACACTGAAGCTTTCTTT	CSARLNTEAFF
-	TRBJ2-1	-	TRBV19	TGTGCCAGTAGTATTTATCCCGGGGACTACAATGAGCAGTTCTTC	CASSIYPGDYNEQFF
medium-sized	TRBJ1-3	-	TRBV6-6	TGTGCCAGCAGTTACGGGAGCCTCAGCTCTGGAAACACCATATATTTT	CASSYGSLSSGNTIYF
-	TRBJ2-1	-	TRBV4-1	TGCGCCAGCAGCCAAGAGACCCCAAGGAAGTTCTTC	CASSQETPRKFF
-	TRBJ1-4	-	TRBV19	TGTGCCAGTACCACCCAAGGGGGGACTAATGAAAAACTGTTTTTT	CASTTQGGTNEKLFF
few	TRBJ2-1	-	TRBV9	TGTGCCAGCAGCGCCTTCTCGGGGGAGAATGAGCAGTTCTTC	CASSAFSGENEQFF
-	TRBJ1-5	-	TRBV6-1	TGTGCCAGCAGTGAGCCTATATATAGCAATCAGCCCCAGCATTTT	CASSEPIYSNQPQHF
few	TRBJ1-1	-	TRBV30	TGTGCCTGGAGTGTACTTGGGGCTGGCACTGAAGCTTTCTTT	CAWSVLGAGTEAFF
-	TRBJ1-1	-	TRBV6-5	TGTGCCAGCAGTTCTCGGGGTGGCACTGAAGCTTTCTTT	CASSSRGGTEAFF
-	TRBJ2-7	TRBD2	TRBV5-1	TGCGCCAGCAGCCGGACTAGCGGGTACGACGAGCAGTACTTC	CASSRTSGYDEQYF
-	TRBJ2-2	TRBD2	TRBV27	TGTGCCAGCAGTTTACAACTAGCGGGAGTTTCGCCCGGGGAGCTGTTTTTT	CASSLQLAGVSPGELFF
few	TRBJ1-1	TRBD1	TRBV5-1	TGCGCCAGCAGCCCGGACAGGGCACCGAGGAACACTGAAGCTTTCTTT	CASSPDRAPRNTEAFF
-	TRBJ2-3	TRBD2	TRBV11-2	TGTGCCAGCAGCTTTAGAGCGGGAGCAACAGATACGCAGTATTTT	CASSFRAGATDTQYF
-	TRBJ2-2	-	TRBV15	TGTGCCACCAGCAGAGTTTATACCGGGGAGCTGTTTTTT	CATSRVYTGELFF
few	TRBJ2-7	-	TRBV6-5	TGTGCCAGCCGCCCCGGAGGTTGGAGCTCCTACGAGCAGTACTTC	CASRPGGWSSYEQYF
-	TRBJ1-2	TRBD1	TRBV7-8	TGTGCCAGCAGCTTAGGGGAAGGGGGCTACTATGGCTACACCTTC	CASSLGEGGYYGYTF
-	TRBJ2-7	TRBD2	TRBV5-1	TGCGCCAGCAGCTTGGGGGCGGGAGGGCCCTACGAGCAGTACTTC	CASSLGAGGPYEQYF
-	TRBJ2-3	-	TRBV6-6	TGTGCCAGCCGAAGCCAGGGGGGTGACACAGATACGCAGTATTTT	CASRSQGGDTDTQYF
once	TRBJ1-4	-	TRBV6-6	TGTGCCAGCAGTCCCGCCATAAATGAAAAACTGTTTTTT	CASSPAINEKLFF
-	TRBJ1-3	TRBD1	TRBV13	TGTGCCAGCAGCTTTTACAGGGGGAACACCATATATTTT	CASSFYRGNTIYF
once	TRBJ1-1	-	TRBV11-2	TGTGCCAGCAGCCCCCGGGACATCCTGAACACTGAAGCTTTCTTT	CASSPRDILNTEAFF
-	TRBJ1-2	-	TRBV5-4	TGTGCCAGCAGCTTCGACAGCTATGGCTACACCTTC	CASSFDSYGYTF
-	TRBJ1-5	-	TRBV28	TGTGCCAGCAGTTATCGCAATTTCTCGCAGTTTCAAAATCAGCCCCAGCATTTT	CASSYRNFSQFQNQPQHF
-	TRBJ1-2	TRBD1	TRBV6-1	TGTGCCAGCAGTGAACTGGTGGGGACAGGGGGCTATGGCTACACCTTC	CASSELVGTGGYGYTF
-	TRBJ2-7	-	TRBV11-2	TGTGCCAGCAGCTCCCCCGAAGGGACCGAGTACTTC	CASSSPEGTEYF
-	TRBJ1-1	-	TRBV13	TGTGCCAGCAGCTTAGTCCCCCGGGGGAACACTGAAGCTTTCTTT	CASSLVPRGNTEAFF
-	TRBJ2-7	-	TRBV4-1	TGCGCCAGCAGCCAAACTAAGTTATACGAGCAGTACTTC	CASSQTKLYEQYF
-	TRBJ2-7	-	TRBV28	TGTGCCAGCAGTCTCTCCCACGCGGCCGACCGACCCACCTACGAGCAGTACTTC	CASSLSHAADRPTYEQYF
-	TRBJ2-1	TRBD2	TRBV5-1	TGCGCCAGCCGTAGGACTAGCGAAAGCGGTGAGCAGTTCTTC	CASRRTSESGEQFF
-	TRBJ2-2	-	TRBV2	TGTGCCGAGAGTGGGGGGGCAGGGAACACCGGGGAGCTGTTTTTT	CAESGGAGNTGELFF
-	TRBJ2-7	TRBD1	TRBV28	TGTGCCAGCGGACAGGGGGCGACTGAGCAGTACTTC	CASGQGATEQYF
-	TRBJ1-2	TRBD1	TRBV29-1	TGCAGCGTCGGGACAGGGGGCCGATATGGCTACACCTTC	CSVGTGGRYGYTF
-	TRBJ2-1	-	TRBV27	TGTGCCAGCAGTTTATCGATCCAGGGGGGGCAGTTCTTC	CASSLSIQGGQFF
few	TRBJ1-3	-	TRBV7-6	TGTGCCAGCAGCCCGATAAGTGGAAACACCATATATTTT	CASSPISGNTIYF
-	TRBJ1-5	TRBD1	TRBV19	TGTGCCAGTAGCTGGGACAGGGAGGGAAATAGCAATCAGCCCCAGCATTTT	CASSWDREGNSNQPQHF
-	TRBJ2-7	-	TRBV5-1	TGCGCCAGCAGAGACGGTACCTACGAGCAGTACTTC	CASRDGTYEQYF
-	TRBJ2-1	TRBD2	TRBV7-3	TGTGCCAGCAGCTTAGGGGTAGCGGGAGAATCCTACAATGAGCAGTTCTTC	CASSLGVAGESYNEQFF
-	TRBJ1-1	-	TRBV19	TGTGCCAGTAGTATGATAGGGAACACTGAAGCTTTCTTT	CASSMIGNTEAFF
-	TRBJ2-2	-	TRBV9	TGTGCCAGCAGCGTAGGATGGTGGAGAGGGCCCGGGGAGCTGTTTTTT	CASSVGWWRGPGELFF
-	TRBJ2-1	-	TRBV13	TGTGCCAGCAGCTTAGCAGGGAGTGAGCAGTTCTTC	CASSLAGSEQFF
-	TRBJ2-7	-	TRBV4-3	TGCGCCAGCAGCCAGAGATTCGAGGGGGAGACCTACGAGCAGTACTTC	CASSQRFEGETYEQYF
few	TRBJ1-1	-	TRBV29-1	TGCAGCGTTGGGGAAGGGATGAACACTGAAGCTTTCTTT	CSVGEGMNTEAFF
few	TRBJ2-7	-	TRBV2	TGTGCCAGGAGTAGGACAGACGCCTACGAGCAGTACTTC	CARSRTDAYEQYF
-	TRBJ1-2	-	TRBV19	TGTGCCAGTAGTACCCTAGGGACGCCGACAAACTATGGCTACACCTTC	CASSTLGTPTNYGYTF
-	TRBJ2-5	-	TRBV7-8	TGTGCCAGCAGCTTCCAAGAGACCCAGTACTTC	CASSFQETQYF
once	TRBJ2-3	-	TRBV7-9	TGTGCCAGCAGCATCTGGGGGCAGGAGAGCACAGATACGCAGTATTTT	CASSIWGQESTDTQYF
-	TRBJ1-5	TRBD1	TRBV6-6	TGTGCCAGCTCACCCCGGACAGGGTCTAGCAATCAGCCCCAGCATTTT	CASSPRTGSSNQPQHF
-	TRBJ1-3	TRBD1	TRBV11-2	TGTGCCAGCAGCTCCGTCAGGGGGTCAGGAAACACCATATATTTT	CASSSVRGSGNTIYF
-	TRBJ2-7	TRBD2	TRBV30	TGTGCCTGGAGTCATATCCCCTTAAGCGGGGGGGCCTACGAGCAGTACTTC	CAWSHIPLSGGAYEQYF
-	TRBJ1-4	-	TRBV18	TGTGCCAGCTCACCTCAGGGTCTGGGGGAAAAACTGTTTTTT	CASSPQGLGEKLFF